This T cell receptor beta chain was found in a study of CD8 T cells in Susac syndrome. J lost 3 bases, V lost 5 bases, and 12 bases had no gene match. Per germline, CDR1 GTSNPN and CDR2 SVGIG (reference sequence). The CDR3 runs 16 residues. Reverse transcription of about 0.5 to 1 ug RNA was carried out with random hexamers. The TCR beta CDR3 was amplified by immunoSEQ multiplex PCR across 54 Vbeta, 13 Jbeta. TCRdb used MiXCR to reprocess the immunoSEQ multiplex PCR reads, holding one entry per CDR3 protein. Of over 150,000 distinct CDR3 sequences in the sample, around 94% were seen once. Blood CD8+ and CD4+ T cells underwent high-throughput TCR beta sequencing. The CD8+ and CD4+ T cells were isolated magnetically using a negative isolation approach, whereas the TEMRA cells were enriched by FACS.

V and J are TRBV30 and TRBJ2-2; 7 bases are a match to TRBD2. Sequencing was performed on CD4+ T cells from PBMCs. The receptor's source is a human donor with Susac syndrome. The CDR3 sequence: CAWEFWAGRDTGELFF. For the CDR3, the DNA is TGTGCCTGGGAATTTTGGGCAGGGAGGGACACCGGGGAGCTGTTTTTT.